These T cell receptor beta chains were read from a single sample in a study of cytomegalovirus exposure and HLA in healthy donors. Using immunoSEQ multiplex PCR, the repertoire was profiled, and TCRdb retains in-frame clones only, with some absent. The sample holds 100,000 to 150,000 clones, around 80% seen once. Sequencing was performed on PBMCs. The receptor set was obtained from a woman between 18 and 29 years old in good health and CMV-seronegative. Each CDR3 is given with its conserved first and last residue. A D gene is named only where the DNA matches it firmly. Clone sizes are given selectively: once, few, many, or a class where the clone is expanded.

CASSPWAGYFSGNTIYF	TGTGCCAGCTCACCTTGGGCAGGGTACTTCTCTGGAAACACCATATATTTT	-	TRBV18	TRBJ1-3	-
CASRSDTYYGYTF	TGTGCCAGCAGGTCGGACACTTACTATGGCTACACCTTC	-	TRBV6-5	TRBJ1-2	-
CASSLALNRGNQPQHF	TGTGCCAGCAGCTTAGCCCTAAACAGGGGCAATCAGCCCCAGCATTTT	-	TRBV13	TRBJ1-5	-
CASSLSQVTDTQYF	TGTGCCAGCAGTTTATCGCAGGTGACAGATACGCAGTATTTT	-	TRBV27	TRBJ2-3	-
CASSTSEGRLYGYTF	TGTGCCAGCAGCACGTCAGAGGGCCGTCTTTATGGCTACACCTTC	-	TRBV7-9	TRBJ1-2	-
CASSTRESRSQETQYF	TGCGCCAGCAGCACCAGGGAATCGCGAAGCCAAGAGACCCAGTACTTC	-	TRBV5-1	TRBJ2-5	-
CASSYREGNTEAFF	TGTGCCAGCAGTTACAGGGAGGGGAACACTGAAGCTTTCTTT	-	TRBV6-5	TRBJ1-1	once
CAWSEGSGGYGEQYF	TGTGCCTGGAGTGAGGGGAGCGGGGGGTATGGCGAGCAGTACTTC	TRBD2	TRBV30	TRBJ2-7	-
CASSVGIGGSQRTQYF	TGTGCCAGCAGCGTCGGTATCGGCGGCAGCCAGAGGACGCAGTATTTT	-	TRBV11-2	TRBJ2-3	-
CASYPTGRGYTF	TGTGCCAGCTATCCTACAGGGAGAGGCTACACCTTC	-	TRBV30	TRBJ1-2	-
CASSLRTGDTQYF	TGCGCCAGCAGCCTCCGTACGGGAGACACGCAGTATTTT	-	TRBV4-3	TRBJ2-3	-
CATSQRQGPEAFF	TGTGCCACCAGCCAGCGACAGGGCCCTGAAGCTTTCTTT	TRBD1	TRBV19	TRBJ1-1	few
CASSTGQGALEQYF	TGCGCCAGCAGCACTGGACAGGGGGCGCTCGAGCAGTACTTC	TRBD1	TRBV5-1	TRBJ2-7	-
CASSVDRGQPQHF	TGTGCCAGCAGCGTTGACAGGGGTCAGCCCCAGCATTTT	TRBD1	TRBV7-2	TRBJ1-5	-
CASSDRFTDTQYF	TGTGCCAGCAGTGACAGGTTTACCGATACGCAGTATTTT	-	TRBV2	TRBJ2-3	once
CASSTTGTGGQETQYF	TGTGCCAGTAGTACAACCGGGACAGGGGGTCAAGAGACCCAGTACTTC	TRBD1	TRBV19	TRBJ2-5	-
CASSPIDGTEAFF	TGTGCCAGCTCACCAATTGACGGGACTGAAGCTTTCTTT	-	TRBV18	TRBJ1-1	-
CASSITRDSNQPQHF	TGTGCCAGCTCGATCACCCGGGACAGTAATCAGCCCCAGCATTTT	TRBD1	TRBV18	TRBJ1-5	-
CSASTLETQYF	TGCAGTGCTTCAACATTGGAGACCCAGTACTTC	-	TRBV20-1	TRBJ2-5	few
CATSRDQAGSQYF	TGTGCCACCAGCAGAGACCAGGCGGGGAGCCAGTACTTC	-	TRBV15	TRBJ2-5	-